The 8 T cell receptor beta chains below all came from one sample that was sequenced in a study of early T cells in non-severe SARS-CoV-2 infection. TCRdb re-called the 5' RACE reads with MiXCR, one entry per CDR3 protein. The profile shows 77,000 or so distinct CDR3 sequences, about 14% of them singletons. Sequences were derived from whole blood, sampled at baseline. The source is an adult who was a healthcare worker with PCR-confirmed SARS-CoV-2 infection or an uninfected control (not recorded which).

DNA of the CDR3: TGTGCCAGCAGTTTTAGAGGGCCTGACAATGAGCAGTTCTTC. It specifies CASSFRGPDNEQFF. V and J are TRBV27 and TRBJ2-1, with TRBD2 as a possible D gene (5 bases). CDR1 is MNHEY and CDR2 is SMNVEV in the germline V gene (reference sequence). CDR3 size: 14 residues. V lost 3 bases, J lost 5 bases, and 11 bases lay in between.

As to this clonotype: The CDR3 carries no conserved terminal phenylalanine or tryptophan, so it likely arises from a read error. The V call is TRBV6-1, the J call TRBJ2-7; D is unresolved. The CDR3 spans 14 residues. Per germline, CDR1 MNHNS and CDR2 SASEGT. Trimming took 1 base from V and 3 from J, leaving 10 bases between them. CDR3 sequence reads: CASSEVGRYYEQYL. The CDR3 DNA is TGTGCCAGCAGTGAAGTCGGCAGGTACTACGAGCAGTACCTC.

This clonotype turned up a few times. V and J are TRBV28 and TRBJ2-7, with TRBD2 identical over 12 bases. From germline, CDR1 is MDHEN and CDR2 SYDVKM. The CDR3 extends over 16 amino acids. V gave up 5 bases and J gave up 4 bases; unmatched junction bases: 9. In DNA, the CDR3 is TGTGCCAGCAGTGGGCTAGCGGGAGGGTTTGTTTACGAGCAGTACTTC. It translates to CASSGLAGGFVYEQYF.

The V gene is TRBV30, the J gene TRBJ2-7; TRBD1 matches at 9 bases. Germline CDR1 GTSNPN, CDR2 SVGIG (reference sequence). V was pared by 4 bases and J by 1 base, with 5 bases of the junction left unmatched. The CDR3 consists of 14 residues. CDR3 region: CAWKTGGSSYEQYF. The CDR3 nucleotides are TGTGCCTGGAAGACAGGGGGGTCATCCTACGAGCAGTACTTC.

This clonotype was observed a handful of times. V is TRBV6-5 and J is TRBJ1-1; tentative D call: TRBD1 (6 bases). The germline V gene has CDR1 MNHEY and CDR2 SVGAGI. The CDR3 spans 15 residues. The V end was cut by 0 bases, the J end by 4 bases, with 12 bases between. The CDR3 is CASSYSAGAGTEAFF. The CDR3 nucleotides read TGTGCCAGCAGTTACTCGGCAGGGGCTGGCACTGAAGCTTTCTTT.

This clonotype was found many times. The chain couples TRBV11-2 to TRBJ2-3; 11 nucleotides match TRBD2. The CDR3 sequence is 16 residues long. J lost 3 bases, V lost 2 bases, and 4 bases had no gene match. The V gene's germline CDR1 is SGHAT and CDR2 FQNNGV. CDR3 sequence reads: CASSLLAGGGTDTQYF. The CDR3 nucleotides are TGTGCCAGCAGCTTATTAGCGGGAGGGGGGACAGATACGCAGTATTTT.

This clonotype was counted many times. The chain couples TRBV24-1 to TRBJ2-2; D unresolved. The V end was cut by 4 bases, the J end by 6 bases, with 8 bases between. Per germline, CDR1 KGHDR and CDR2 SFDVKD. The CDR3 contains 13 residues. The CDR3 DNA sequence: TGTGCCACCAGTGACCGGGCATCCGGGGAGCTGTTTTTT. This codes for CATSDRASGELFF.

The gene calls are TRBV18 and TRBJ2-3; D possibly corresponds to TRBD1 (5 bases). Trimming stripped 0 bases from V and 3 bases from J, with 13 bases between. The V gene's germline CDR1 is KGHSH and CDR2 LQKENI. This CDR3 contains 16 residues. CDR3 DNA sequence: TGTGCCAGCTCACCACCGACCGGACAAGGGACAGATACGCAGTATTTT. Encoded protein: CASSPPTGQGTDTQYF.